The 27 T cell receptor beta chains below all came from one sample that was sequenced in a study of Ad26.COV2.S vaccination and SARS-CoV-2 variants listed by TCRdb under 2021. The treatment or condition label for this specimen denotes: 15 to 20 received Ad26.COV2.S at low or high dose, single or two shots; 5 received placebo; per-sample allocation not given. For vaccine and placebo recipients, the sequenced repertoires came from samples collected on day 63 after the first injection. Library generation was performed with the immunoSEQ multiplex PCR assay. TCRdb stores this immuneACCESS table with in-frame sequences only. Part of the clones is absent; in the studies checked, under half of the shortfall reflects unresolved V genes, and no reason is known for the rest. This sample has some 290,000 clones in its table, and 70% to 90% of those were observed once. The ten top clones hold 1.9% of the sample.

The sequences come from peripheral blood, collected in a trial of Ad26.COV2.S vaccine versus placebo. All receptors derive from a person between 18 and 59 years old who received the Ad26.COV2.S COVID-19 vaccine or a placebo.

The DNA of the CDR3 is TGTGCCAGCAGTTTAACCTCTAACTATGGCTACACCTTC. This translates into CASSLTSNYGYTF. This chain links TRBV12-3 or TRBV12-4 with TRBJ1-2; the D is unclear. CDR3 length equals 13 residues. The germline V and J ends were trimmed by 2 bases and 0 bases, with 4 bases remaining between them.

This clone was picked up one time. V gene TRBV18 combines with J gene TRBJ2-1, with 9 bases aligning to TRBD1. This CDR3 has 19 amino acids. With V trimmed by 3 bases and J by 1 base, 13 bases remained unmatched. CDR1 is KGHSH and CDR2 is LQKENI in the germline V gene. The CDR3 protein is CASSPGRRQGEASYNEQFF. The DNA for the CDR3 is TGTGCCAGCTCACCGGGGAGGAGACAGGGGGAAGCGTCCTACAATGAGCAGTTCTTC.

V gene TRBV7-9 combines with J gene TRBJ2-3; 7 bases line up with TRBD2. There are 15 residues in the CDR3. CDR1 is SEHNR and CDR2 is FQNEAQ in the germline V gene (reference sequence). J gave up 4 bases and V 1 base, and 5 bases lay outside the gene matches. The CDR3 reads CASSLVAGVSDTQYF. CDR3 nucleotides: TGTGCCAGCAGCTTAGTCGCGGGGGTGTCAGATACGCAGTATTTT.

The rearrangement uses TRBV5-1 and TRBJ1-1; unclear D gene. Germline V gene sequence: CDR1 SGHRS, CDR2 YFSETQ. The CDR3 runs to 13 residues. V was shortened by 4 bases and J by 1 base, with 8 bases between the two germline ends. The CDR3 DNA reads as TGCGCCAGCAGCCTGACACAGAACACTGAAGCTTTCTTT. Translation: CASSLTQNTEAFF.

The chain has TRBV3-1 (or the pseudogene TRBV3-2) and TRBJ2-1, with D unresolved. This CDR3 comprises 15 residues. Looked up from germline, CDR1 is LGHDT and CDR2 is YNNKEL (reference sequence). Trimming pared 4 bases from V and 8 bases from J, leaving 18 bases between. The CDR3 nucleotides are TGTGCCAGCAGCCGCACTCGTGCAGTCCGGTATGAGCAGTTCTTC. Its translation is CASSRTRAVRYEQFF.

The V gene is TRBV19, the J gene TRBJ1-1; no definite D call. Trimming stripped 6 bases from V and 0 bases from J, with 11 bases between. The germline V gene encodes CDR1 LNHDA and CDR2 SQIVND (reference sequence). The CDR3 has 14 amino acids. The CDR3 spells CASSLLNMNTEAFF. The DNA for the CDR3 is TGTGCCAGTAGCCTCTTGAATATGAACACTGAAGCTTTCTTT.

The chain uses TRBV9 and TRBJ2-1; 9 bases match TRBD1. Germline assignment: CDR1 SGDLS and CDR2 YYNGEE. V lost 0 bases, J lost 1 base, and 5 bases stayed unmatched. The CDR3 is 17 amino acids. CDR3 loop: CASSVGGTGISYNEQFF. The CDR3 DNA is TGTGCCAGCAGCGTAGGAGGGACAGGGATTTCCTACAATGAGCAGTTCTTC.

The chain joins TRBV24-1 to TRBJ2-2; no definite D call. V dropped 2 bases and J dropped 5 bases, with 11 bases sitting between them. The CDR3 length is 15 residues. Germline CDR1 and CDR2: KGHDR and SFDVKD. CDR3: CATSDSRTVTGELFF. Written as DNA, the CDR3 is TGTGCCACCAGTGATTCTCGTACGGTGACCGGGGAGCTGTTTTTT.

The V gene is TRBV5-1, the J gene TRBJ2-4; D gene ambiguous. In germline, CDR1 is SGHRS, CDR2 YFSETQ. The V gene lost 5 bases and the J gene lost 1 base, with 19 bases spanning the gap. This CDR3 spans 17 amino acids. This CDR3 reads CASRLDPRPDAKNIQYF. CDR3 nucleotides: TGCGCCAGCAGATTAGACCCTAGGCCCGATGCCAAAAACATTCAGTACTTC.

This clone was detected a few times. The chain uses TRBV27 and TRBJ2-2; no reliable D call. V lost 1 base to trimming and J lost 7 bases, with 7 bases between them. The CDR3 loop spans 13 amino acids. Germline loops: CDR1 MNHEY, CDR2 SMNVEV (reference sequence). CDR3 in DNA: TGTGCCAGCAGTTTATATGGGGTCGGGGAGCTGTTTTTT. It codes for CASSLYGVGELFF.

The CDR3 nucleotides are TGCGCCAGCAGCCAAGAGGGAGTCGGAGCCACAGATACGCAGTATTTT. Amino acids: CASSQEGVGATDTQYF. The rearrangement links TRBV4-3 to TRBJ2-3; perhaps TRBD2 as D (5 bases). The CDR3 covers 16 residues. Trimming pared 0 bases from V and 2 bases from J, leaving 12 bases between. Germline-derived CDR1 and CDR2 are LGHNA and YSLEER.

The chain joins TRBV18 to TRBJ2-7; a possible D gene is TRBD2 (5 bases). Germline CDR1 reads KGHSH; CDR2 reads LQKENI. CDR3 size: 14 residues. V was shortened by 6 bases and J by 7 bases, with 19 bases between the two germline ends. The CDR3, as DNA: TGTGCCAGCTCGTCTCCGGGAAATCGTGTGGAGCAGTACTTC. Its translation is CASSSPGNRVEQYF.

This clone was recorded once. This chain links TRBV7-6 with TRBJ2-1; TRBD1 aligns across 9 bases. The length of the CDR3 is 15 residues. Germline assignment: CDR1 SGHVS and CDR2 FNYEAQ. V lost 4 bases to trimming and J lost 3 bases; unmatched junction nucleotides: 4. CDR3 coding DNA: TGTGCCAGCAGCTCATTGGGACAGGGCTACAATGAGCAGTTCTTC. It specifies CASSSLGQGYNEQFF.

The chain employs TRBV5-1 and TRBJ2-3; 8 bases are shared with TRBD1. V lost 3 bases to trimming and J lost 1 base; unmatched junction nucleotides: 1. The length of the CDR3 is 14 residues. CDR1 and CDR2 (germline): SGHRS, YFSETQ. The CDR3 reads CASSSQGGTDTQYF. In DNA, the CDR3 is TGCGCCAGCAGCTCACAGGGGGGCACAGATACGCAGTATTTT.

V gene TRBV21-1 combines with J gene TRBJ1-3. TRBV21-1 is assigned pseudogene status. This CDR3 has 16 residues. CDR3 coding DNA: TGTGCCAGCAGTTTTGGGTTACCCCACTCTGGAAACACCATATATTTT. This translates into CASSFGLPHSGNTIYF.

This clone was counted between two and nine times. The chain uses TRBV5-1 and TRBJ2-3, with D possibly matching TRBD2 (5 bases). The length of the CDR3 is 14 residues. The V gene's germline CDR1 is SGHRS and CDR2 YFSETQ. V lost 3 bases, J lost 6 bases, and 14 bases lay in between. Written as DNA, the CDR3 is TGCGCCAGCAGCTACGGACTCGCCCAGGATACGCAGTATTTT. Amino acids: CASSYGLAQDTQYF.

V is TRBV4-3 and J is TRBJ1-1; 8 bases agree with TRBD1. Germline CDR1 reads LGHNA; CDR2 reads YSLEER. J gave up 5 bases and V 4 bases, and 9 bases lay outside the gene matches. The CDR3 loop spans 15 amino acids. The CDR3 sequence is CASSRGVTGDTEAFF. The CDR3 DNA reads TGCGCCAGCAGCCGTGGTGTGACAGGGGATACTGAAGCTTTCTTT.

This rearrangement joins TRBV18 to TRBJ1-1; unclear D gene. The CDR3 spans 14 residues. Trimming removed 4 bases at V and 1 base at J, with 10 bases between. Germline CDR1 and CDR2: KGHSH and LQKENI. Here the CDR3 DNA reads TGTGCCAGCTCACAGTGGACGGAGAACACTGAAGCTTTCTTT. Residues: CASSQWTENTEAFF.

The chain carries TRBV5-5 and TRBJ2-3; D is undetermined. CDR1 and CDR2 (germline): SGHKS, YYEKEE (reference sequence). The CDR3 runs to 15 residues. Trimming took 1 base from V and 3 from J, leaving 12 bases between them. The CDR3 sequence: CASSLLARTTDTQYF. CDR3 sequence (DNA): TGTGCCAGCAGCTTGTTAGCCAGGACGACAGATACGCAGTATTTT.

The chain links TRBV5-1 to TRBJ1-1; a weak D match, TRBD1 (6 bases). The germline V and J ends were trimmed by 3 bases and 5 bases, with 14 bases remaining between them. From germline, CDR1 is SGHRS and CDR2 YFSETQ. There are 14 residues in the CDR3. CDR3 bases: TGCGCCAGCAGCTACTCAGGGGCGGGTACTGAAGCTTTCTTT. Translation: CASSYSGAGTEAFF.

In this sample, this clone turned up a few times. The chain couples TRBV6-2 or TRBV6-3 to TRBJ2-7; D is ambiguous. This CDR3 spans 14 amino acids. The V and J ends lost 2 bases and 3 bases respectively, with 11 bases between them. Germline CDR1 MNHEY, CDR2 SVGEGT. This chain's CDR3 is CASSYRVPNYEQYF. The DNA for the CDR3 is TGTGCCAGCAGTTACAGGGTTCCGAACTACGAGCAGTACTTC.

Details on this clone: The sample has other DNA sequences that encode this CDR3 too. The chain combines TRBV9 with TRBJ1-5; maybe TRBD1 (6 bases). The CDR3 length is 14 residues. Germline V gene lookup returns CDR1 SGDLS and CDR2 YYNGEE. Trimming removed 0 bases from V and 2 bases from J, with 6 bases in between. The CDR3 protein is CASSVGQGNQPQHF. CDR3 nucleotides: TGTGCCAGCAGCGTAGGACAGGGCAATCAGCCCCAGCATTTT.

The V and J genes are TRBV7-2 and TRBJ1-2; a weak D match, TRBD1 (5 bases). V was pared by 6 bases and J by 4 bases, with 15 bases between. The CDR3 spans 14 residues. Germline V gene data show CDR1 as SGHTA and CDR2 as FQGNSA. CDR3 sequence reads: CASRPGKVGYGYTF. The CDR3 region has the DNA TGTGCCAGCAGGCCAGGGAAGGTTGGCTATGGCTACACCTTC.

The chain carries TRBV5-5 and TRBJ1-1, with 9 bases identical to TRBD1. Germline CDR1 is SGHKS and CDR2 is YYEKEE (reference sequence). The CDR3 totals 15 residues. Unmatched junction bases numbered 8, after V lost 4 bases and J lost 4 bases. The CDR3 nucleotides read TGTGCCAGCAGCCAGCCCGGGACAGGGAGCACTGAAGCTTTCTTT. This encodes CASSQPGTGSTEAFF.

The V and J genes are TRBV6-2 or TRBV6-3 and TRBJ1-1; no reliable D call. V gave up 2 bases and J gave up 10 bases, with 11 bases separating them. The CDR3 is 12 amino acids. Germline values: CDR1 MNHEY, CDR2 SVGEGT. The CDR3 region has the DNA TGTGCCAGCAGTTACCGGGAGGTGGGAGCTTTCTTT. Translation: CASSYREVGAFF.

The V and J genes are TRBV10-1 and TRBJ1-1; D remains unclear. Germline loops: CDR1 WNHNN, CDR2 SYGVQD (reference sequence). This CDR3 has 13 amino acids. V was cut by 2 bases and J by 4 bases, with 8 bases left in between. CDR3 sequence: CASSEEGGTEAFF. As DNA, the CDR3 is TGCGCCAGCAGTGAGGAGGGAGGCACTGAAGCTTTCTTT.

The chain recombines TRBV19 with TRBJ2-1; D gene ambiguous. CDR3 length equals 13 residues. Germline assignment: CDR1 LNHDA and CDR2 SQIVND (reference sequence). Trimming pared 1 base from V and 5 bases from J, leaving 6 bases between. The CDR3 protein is CASSIVTNNEQFF. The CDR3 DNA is TGTGCCAGTAGTATAGTTACGAACAATGAGCAGTTCTTC.